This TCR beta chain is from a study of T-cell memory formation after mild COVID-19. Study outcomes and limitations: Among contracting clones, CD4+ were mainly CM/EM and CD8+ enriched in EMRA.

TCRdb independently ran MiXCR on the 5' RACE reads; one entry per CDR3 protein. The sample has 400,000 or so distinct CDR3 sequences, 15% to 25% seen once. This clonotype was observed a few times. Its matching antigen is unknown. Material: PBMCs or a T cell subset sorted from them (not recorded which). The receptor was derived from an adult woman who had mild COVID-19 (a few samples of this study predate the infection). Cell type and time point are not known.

The CDR3: CASSQVGGRGEAFF. The CDR3 nucleotides read TGTGCCAGCAGCCAAGTGGGGGGGCGCGGAGAAGCTTTCTTT. V usage is TRBV3-1 and J usage is TRBJ1-1, with D possibly being TRBD1 (6 bases). CDR1 is LGHDT, CDR2 YNNKEL, per germline (reference sequence). V shed 1 base and J shed 8 bases, with 14 bases lying between them. CDR3 length equals 14 residues.